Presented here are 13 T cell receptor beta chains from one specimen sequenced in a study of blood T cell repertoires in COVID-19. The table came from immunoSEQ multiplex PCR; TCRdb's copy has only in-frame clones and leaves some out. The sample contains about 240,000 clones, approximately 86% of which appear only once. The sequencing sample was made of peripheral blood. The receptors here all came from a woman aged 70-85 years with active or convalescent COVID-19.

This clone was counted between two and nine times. CDR3 sequence reads: CASSGTTGVRVTF. CDR3 DNA sequence: TGTGCCAGCAGCGGAACGACAGGGGTCAGGGTCACCTTC. The V gene is TRBV9, the J gene TRBJ1-2; 8 nucleotides match TRBD1. Germline trimming cut 3 bases from V and 13 bases from J; bases unmatched to any gene: 11. In germline, CDR1 is SGDLS, CDR2 YYNGEE. The CDR3 is 13 amino acids.

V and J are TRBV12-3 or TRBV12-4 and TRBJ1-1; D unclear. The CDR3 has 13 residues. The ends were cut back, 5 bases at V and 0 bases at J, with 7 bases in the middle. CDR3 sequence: CASSKGVNTEAFF. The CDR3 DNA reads TGTGCCAGCAGTAAGGGAGTGAACACTGAAGCTTTCTTT.

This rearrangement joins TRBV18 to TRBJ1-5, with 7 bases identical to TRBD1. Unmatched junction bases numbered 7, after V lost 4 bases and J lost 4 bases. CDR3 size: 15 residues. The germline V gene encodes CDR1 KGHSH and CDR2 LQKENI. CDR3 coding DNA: TGTGCCAGCTCACTAATGGACAGGTCGAATCAGCCCCAGCATTTT. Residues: CASSLMDRSNQPQHF.

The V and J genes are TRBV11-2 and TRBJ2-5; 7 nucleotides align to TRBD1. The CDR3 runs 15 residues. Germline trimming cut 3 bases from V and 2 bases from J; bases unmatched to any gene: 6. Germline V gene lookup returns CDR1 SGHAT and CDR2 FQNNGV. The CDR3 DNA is TGTGCCAGCAGCTTCTCCGGGACAGCACAAGAGACCCAGTACTTC. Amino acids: CASSFSGTAQETQYF.

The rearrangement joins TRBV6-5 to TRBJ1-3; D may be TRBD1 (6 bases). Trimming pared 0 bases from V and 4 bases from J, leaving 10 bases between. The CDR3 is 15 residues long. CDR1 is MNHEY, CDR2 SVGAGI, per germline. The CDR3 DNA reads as TGTGCCAGCAGTTACTCCGGACAGTCCGGAAACACCATATATTTT. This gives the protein CASSYSGQSGNTIYF.

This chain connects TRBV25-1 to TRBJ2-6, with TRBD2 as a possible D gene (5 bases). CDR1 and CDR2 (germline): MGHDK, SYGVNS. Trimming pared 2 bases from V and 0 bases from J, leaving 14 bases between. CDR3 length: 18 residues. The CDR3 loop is CASSERGKTVSGANVLTF. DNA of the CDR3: TGTGCCAGCAGTGAACGGGGAAAAACGGTCTCTGGGGCCAACGTCCTGACTTTC.

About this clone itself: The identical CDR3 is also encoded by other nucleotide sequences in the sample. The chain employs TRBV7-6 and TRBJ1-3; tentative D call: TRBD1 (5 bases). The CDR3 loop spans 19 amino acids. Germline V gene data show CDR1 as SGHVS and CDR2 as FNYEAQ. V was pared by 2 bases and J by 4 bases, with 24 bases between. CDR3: CASSLWGSARGGRGNTIYF. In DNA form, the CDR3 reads TGTGCCAGCAGCTTATGGGGATCAGCTAGGGGAGGAAGGGGAAACACCATATATTTT.

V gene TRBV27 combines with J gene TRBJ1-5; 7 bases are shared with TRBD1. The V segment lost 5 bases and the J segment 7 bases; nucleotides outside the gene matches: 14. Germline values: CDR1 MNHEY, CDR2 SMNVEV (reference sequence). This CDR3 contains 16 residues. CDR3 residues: CASSTRGQGDGQPQHF. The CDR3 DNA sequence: TGTGCCAGCAGTACAAGGGGGCAGGGGGACGGACAGCCCCAGCATTTT.

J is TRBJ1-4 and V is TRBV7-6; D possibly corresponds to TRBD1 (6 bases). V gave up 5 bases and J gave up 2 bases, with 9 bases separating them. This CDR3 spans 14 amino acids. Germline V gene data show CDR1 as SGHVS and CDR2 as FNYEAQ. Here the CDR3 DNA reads TGTGCCAGCAGCCAGGGGTGGACTAATGAAAAACTGTTTTTT. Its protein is CASSQGWTNEKLFF.

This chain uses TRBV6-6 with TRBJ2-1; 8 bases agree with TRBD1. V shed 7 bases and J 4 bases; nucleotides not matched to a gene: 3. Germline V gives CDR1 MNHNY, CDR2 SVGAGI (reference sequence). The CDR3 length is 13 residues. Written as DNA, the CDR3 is TGTGCCAGCACGAGGACAGGGTACAATGAGCAGTTCTTC. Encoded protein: CASTRTGYNEQFF.

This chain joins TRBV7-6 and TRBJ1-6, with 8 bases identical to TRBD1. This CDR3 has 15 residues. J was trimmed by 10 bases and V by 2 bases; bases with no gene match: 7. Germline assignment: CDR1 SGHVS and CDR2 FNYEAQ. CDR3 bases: TGTGCCAGCAGCTTATATACAGGGGGGGAATCACCCCTCCACTTT. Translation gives CASSLYTGGESPLHF.

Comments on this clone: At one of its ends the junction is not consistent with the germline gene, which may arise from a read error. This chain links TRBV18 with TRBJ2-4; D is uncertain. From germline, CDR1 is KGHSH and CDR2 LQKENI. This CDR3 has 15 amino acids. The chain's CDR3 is CASSGPLVAQNIQYF. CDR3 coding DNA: TGTGCCAGCTCAGGCCCCTTGGTAGCCCAAAACATTCAGTACTTC.

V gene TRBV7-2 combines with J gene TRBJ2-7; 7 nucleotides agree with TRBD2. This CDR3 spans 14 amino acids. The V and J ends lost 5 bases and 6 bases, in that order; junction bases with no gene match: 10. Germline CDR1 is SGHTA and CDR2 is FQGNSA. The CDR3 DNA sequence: TGTGCCAGCAGCCGTAGCGGGCCCTCACCCGAGCAGTACTTC. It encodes CASSRSGPSPEQYF. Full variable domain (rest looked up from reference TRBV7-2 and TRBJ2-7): GAGVSQSPSNKVTEKGKDVELRCDPISGHTALYWYRQSLGQGLEFLIYFQGNSAPDKSGLPSDRFSAERTGGSVSTLTIQRTQQEDSAVYLCASSRSGPSPEQYFGPGTRLTVT.